These 22 T cell receptor beta chains came from one sample sequenced in a study of blood T cell repertoires in COVID-19. Sequencing was performed with immunoSEQ multiplex PCR; in TCRdb, only in-frame clones are kept and a portion is missing. Of around 70,000 clones in the sample, 75% to 90% are singletons; the top ten hold around 12%. Sequenced material: peripheral blood. These receptors were obtained from a human donor in a cohort sampled during active COVID-19.

V is TRBV10-3 and J is TRBJ2-7, with 9 bases that match TRBD1. Trimming took 7 bases from V and 6 from J; bases not matched to a gene: 10. Per the germline V gene, CDR1 is ENHRY and CDR2 is SYGVKD. The CDR3 covers 14 residues. The CDR3 nucleotides are TGTGCCATCAACCGCGGACAGGGGAGAGGCGAGCAGTACTTC. Translating it yields CAINRGQGRGEQYF.

This chain joins TRBV28 and TRBJ1-2; a possible D gene is TRBD1 (5 bases). CDR3 length: 14 residues. Germline values: CDR1 MDHEN, CDR2 SYDVKM. With 0 bases removed from V and 6 bases from J, the gap between germline ends came to 11 bases. CDR3 amino acids: CASSLWGQLDGYTF. The CDR3, as DNA: TGTGCCAGCAGTTTATGGGGGCAGCTGGATGGCTACACCTTC.

V is TRBV9 and J is TRBJ1-6; D perhaps matches TRBD1 (5 bases). This CDR3 is built from 16 residues. The V end was cut by 3 bases, the J end by 7 bases, with 17 bases between. CDR1 and CDR2 from the germline V gene are SGDLS and YYNGEE. CDR3 sequence reads: CASSAGGHDPNSPLHF. Written as DNA, the CDR3 is TGTGCCAGCAGCGCGGGCGGACACGACCCAAATTCACCCCTCCACTTT.

The chain employs TRBV13 and TRBJ1-2; D remains unclear. CDR1 is PRHDT and CDR2 is FYEKMQ in the germline V gene (reference sequence). CDR3 length: 15 residues. V lost 5 bases to trimming and J lost 1 base, with 14 bases between them. CDR3 DNA: TGTGCCAGCAGCCCCCGGGAGCGGAGTAACTATGGCTACACCTTC. Translated, it gives CASSPRERSNYGYTF.

V is TRBV28 and J is TRBJ1-5, with TRBD1 as a possible D gene (6 bases). The CDR3 sequence is 16 residues long. The V gene's germline CDR1 is MDHEN and CDR2 SYDVKM. Trimming removed 3 bases from V and 1 base from J, with 13 bases in between. The CDR3 sequence: CASSLVQGRSNQPQHF. The CDR3 DNA follows: TGTGCCAGCAGTTTGGTACAGGGTCGGAGCAATCAGCCCCAGCATTTT.

A few counts support this clone. This chain connects TRBV19 to TRBJ2-3, with TRBD2 matching over 9 bases. The CDR3 covers 15 residues. Unmatched junction bases numbered 4, after V lost 2 bases and J lost 4 bases. CDR1 is LNHDA, CDR2 SQIVND, per germline (reference sequence). The CDR3 region has the DNA TGTGCCAGTAGTATAAGGCGGGGGGGCTCAGATACGCAGTATTTT. This sequence encodes CASSIRRGGSDTQYF.

The CDR3 coding sequence is TGTGCCAGCAGCTCCCGACAGGGGCGTAATGGCTACACCTTC. It yields the protein CASSSRQGRNGYTF. The chain is built from TRBV7-6 and TRBJ1-2, with 8 positions matching TRBD1. This CDR3 has 14 amino acids. Germline V gene sequence: CDR1 SGHVS, CDR2 FNYEAQ. V lost 4 bases, J lost 6 bases, and 7 bases stayed unmatched.

The V and J genes are TRBV2 and TRBJ1-6; tentative D call: TRBD1 (5 bases). Per the germline V gene, CDR1 is SNHLY and CDR2 is FYNNEI. Trimming cost V 4 bases and J 5 bases, with 12 bases left between them. The CDR3 loop spans 15 amino acids. The CDR3 region is CASSGQGMNNSPLHF. CDR3 sequence (DNA): TGTGCCAGCAGTGGGCAGGGCATGAATAATTCACCCCTCCACTTT. The full variable domain, completed using reference TRBV2 and TRBJ1-6, is EPEVTQTPSHQVTQMGQEVILRCVPISNHLYFYWYRQILGQKVEFLVSFYNNEISEKSEIFDDQFSVERPDGSNFTLKIRSTKLEDSAMYFCASSGQGMNNSPLHFGNGTRLTVT.

In this sample, this clone turned up a few times. The chain recombines TRBV27 with TRBJ2-5, with a tentative D call TRBD2 (6 bases). This CDR3 comprises 14 residues. Trimming took 4 bases from V and 5 from J, leaving 14 bases between them. Germline CDR1 and CDR2: MNHEY and SMNVEV (reference sequence). CDR3 residues: CASSYGTAGETQYF. DNA of the CDR3: TGTGCCAGCAGTTACGGGACTGCCGGGGAGACCCAGTACTTC.

This chain uses TRBV5-5 with TRBJ1-2; D call uncertain. This CDR3 is built from 15 residues. CDR1 SGHKS and CDR2 YYEKEE come from the germline V gene (reference sequence). Trimming stripped 3 bases from V and 1 base from J, with 13 bases between. The CDR3, as DNA: TGTGCCAGCAGCTATACGGGAGATCTTAACTATGGCTACACCTTC. Residues: CASSYTGDLNYGYTF.

V gene TRBV28 combines with J gene TRBJ1-1; 8 nucleotides align to TRBD1. This CDR3 is built from 15 residues. Germline CDR1 reads MDHEN; CDR2 reads SYDVKM. With 7 bases clipped from V and 2 bases from J, the junction kept 9 bases outside the gene matches. DNA for the CDR3: TGTGCCAGCAATAACCCGACAGGGGTCAACACTGAAGCTTTCTTT. Its translation: CASNNPTGVNTEAFF.

The V and J genes are TRBV6-6 and TRBJ2-7; a possible D gene is TRBD2 (6 bases). The CDR3 has 13 amino acids. Deletions cut 8 bases from V and 3 bases from J, with 14 bases between. Germline values: CDR1 MNHNY, CDR2 SVGAGI (reference sequence). CDR3 sequence: CASRAGRNYEQYF. The CDR3 bases are TGTGCCAGCCGAGCGGGCCGGAACTACGAGCAGTACTTC.

The V and J genes are TRBV3-1 (or the pseudogene TRBV3-2) and TRBJ1-1; the match to TRBD1 covers 7 bases. V dropped 0 bases and J dropped 1; count of bases not matched to a gene: 5. CDR1 LGHDT and CDR2 YNNKEL come from the germline V gene (reference sequence). The CDR3 is 16 amino acids. The CDR3 sequence: CASSQEGSGGNTEAFF. The CDR3 DNA sequence: TGTGCCAGCAGCCAAGAAGGGTCAGGGGGGAACACTGAAGCTTTCTTT.

The rearrangement uses TRBV10-3 and TRBJ2-7; D not resolved. The CDR3 spans 12 residues. CDR1 and CDR2 from the germline V gene are ENHRY and SYGVKD. V lost 0 bases and J lost 7, with 7 bases in between. This CDR3 is CAISESSWEQYF. CDR3 bases: TGTGCCATCAGTGAGTCGAGCTGGGAGCAGTACTTC.

This clone occurred a few times. The V gene is TRBV6-5, the J gene TRBJ1-1; D remains unclear. V was cut by 5 bases and J by 6 bases, with 19 bases left in between. Germline-derived CDR1 and CDR2 are MNHEY and SVGAGI. The CDR3 sequence is 15 residues long. The CDR3 here is CASSLQSLEGSEAFF. The DNA of the CDR3 is TGTGCCAGCAGTCTTCAAAGTCTGGAGGGCTCTGAAGCTTTCTTT.

CDR3 region: CASRGQSYEQYF. CDR3 DNA sequence: TGTGCCAGCAGGGGACAGTCCTACGAGCAGTACTTC. V and J are TRBV2 and TRBJ2-7; 7 nucleotides agree with TRBD1. CDR1 and CDR2 (germline): SNHLY, FYNNEI. The CDR3 has 12 residues. V dropped 6 bases and J dropped 1; count of bases not matched to a gene: 0.

This clone appeared once. The gene calls are TRBV19 and TRBJ2-2; TRBD2 is a possible D gene (5 bases). V gave up 4 bases and J gave up 6 bases, with 18 bases separating them. This CDR3 is built from 16 residues. Germline CDR1 and CDR2: LNHDA and SQIVND (reference sequence). The CDR3 here is CASSKNPGIASGELFF. In nucleotides, the CDR3 is TGTGCCAGTAGTAAAAATCCCGGGATAGCGTCCGGGGAGCTGTTTTTT.

The chain uses TRBV20-1 and TRBJ1-1; no clear D gene. Germline V lookup: CDR1 DFQATT, CDR2 SNEGSKA (reference sequence). V dropped 6 bases and J dropped 5 bases, with 7 bases sitting between them. The CDR3 has 10 residues. Written as DNA, the CDR3 is TGCAGTGCGGGAGGGACTGAAGCTTTCTTT. This gives the protein CSAGGTEAFF.

The rearrangement joins TRBV18 to TRBJ1-2, with a possible D match to TRBD1 (5 bases). V was clipped by 3 bases and J by 2 bases, with 13 bases between them. The CDR3 runs 15 residues. Germline CDR1 reads KGHSH; CDR2 reads LQKENI. Here the CDR3 DNA reads TGTGCCAGCTCACCCCCGGGACTCATAAACTATGGCTACACCTTC. It translates to CASSPPGLINYGYTF. The full variable domain, rest sourced from reference TRBV18 and TRBJ1-2, is NAGVMQNPRHLVRRRGQEARLRCSPMKGHSHVYWYRQLPEEGLKFMVYLQKENIIDESGMPKERFSAEFPKEGPSILRIQQVVRGDSAAYFCASSPPGLINYGYTFGSGTRLTVV.

The J gene is TRBJ2-3, the V gene TRBV7-2, with D tentatively TRBD2 (6 bases). Germline CDR1 SGHTA, CDR2 FQGNSA. V lost 8 bases to trimming and J lost 2 bases, with 17 bases between them. The CDR3 runs to 15 residues. DNA of the CDR3: TGTGCCAGCGGGGGAGAGGCGGGGATCACAGATACGCAGTATTTT. Translating gives CASGGEAGITDTQYF.

This rearrangement joins TRBV27 to TRBJ1-5, with D hard to call. The V end was cut by 2 bases, the J end by 0 bases, with 14 bases between. This CDR3 has 17 residues. The germline gives CDR1 MNHEY, CDR2 SMNVEV (reference sequence). CDR3: CASSLGSGLYSNQPQHF. Written as DNA, the CDR3 is TGTGCCAGCAGTTTAGGATCGGGGTTGTATAGCAATCAGCCCCAGCATTTT.

This clone showed up just a few times. The CDR3 DNA reads as TGTGCCAGCAGCCAACCTCGCCCGGGGGAGCAGATGGAGACCCAGTACTTC. Its translation: CASSQPRPGEQMETQYF. V and J are TRBV7-2 and TRBJ2-5, with D perhaps TRBD2 (6 bases). There are 17 residues in the CDR3. Per the germline V gene, CDR1 is SGHTA and CDR2 is FQGNSA. The V and J ends lost 5 bases and 5 bases respectively, with 24 bases between them.